These 17 T cell receptor beta chains originate from one sample sequenced in a study of early T cells in non-severe SARS-CoV-2 infection. MiXCR, run by TCRdb on the 5' RACE reads, gives a single entry per CDR3 protein. The data show tens of thousands of distinct CDR3 sequences, about 15% seen once. The starting material was whole blood, obtained at baseline. These receptors were collected from an adult who was a healthcare worker with PCR-confirmed SARS-CoV-2 infection or an uninfected control (not recorded which).

A few counts support this clonotype. This chain links TRBV7-9 with TRBJ2-7, with 8 bases fitting TRBD2. The ends lost 1 base at V and 2 bases at J; junction bases unmatched: 7. Germline V CDR1 and CDR2: SEHNR, FQNEAQ (reference sequence). CDR3 length: 16 residues. The CDR3 loop reads CASSLEYGLAPYEQYF. CDR3 sequence (DNA): TGTGCCAGCAGCTTAGAATACGGACTAGCTCCCTACGAGCAGTACTTC.

The rearrangement uses TRBV2 and TRBJ2-3; perhaps TRBD2 as D (5 bases). The CDR3 loop spans 15 amino acids. Trimming left V 4 bases short and J 0 bases short, with 11 bases between. From germline, CDR1 is SNHLY and CDR2 FYNNEI. CDR3 nucleotide sequence: TGTGCCAGCAGTGTTCTAGCAGCGAGCACAGATACGCAGTATTTT. Protein product: CASSVLAASTDTQYF.

The rearrangement uses TRBV25-1 and TRBJ1-1; D is unclear. V shed 0 bases and J shed 4 bases, with 9 bases lying between them. The CDR3 covers 14 residues. Germline V gives CDR1 MGHDK, CDR2 SYGVNS. CDR3 in amino acids: CASSEYLEGTEAFF. CDR3 DNA sequence: TGTGCCAGCAGTGAATATTTGGAGGGCACTGAAGCTTTCTTT.

At least ten counts were recorded for this clonotype. The chain recombines TRBV3-1 with TRBJ2-2; 7 bases align to TRBD2. The CDR3 consists of 15 residues. Germline CDR1 is LGHDT and CDR2 is YNNKEL (reference sequence). J gave up 3 bases and V 4 bases, and 5 bases lay outside the gene matches. The CDR3 loop reads CASSPEGRDTGELFF. CDR3 in DNA: TGTGCCAGCAGCCCAGAGGGGAGGGACACCGGGGAGCTGTTTTTT.

This clonotype was counted a few times. The chain links TRBV9 to TRBJ2-7; D gene uncertain. CDR1 is SGDLS, CDR2 YYNGEE, per germline. The CDR3 extends over 16 amino acids. Trimming cost V 3 bases and J 7 bases, with 23 bases left between them. CDR3 amino acids: CASSAQSPAAPREQYF. CDR3 DNA: TGTGCCAGCAGCGCCCAGTCGCCCGCAGCACCCAGGGAGCAGTACTTC.

This clonotype was picked up a small number of times. The J gene is TRBJ2-3, the V gene TRBV5-1; no clear D. This CDR3 is 14 amino acids long. CDR1 and CDR2 (germline): SGHRS, YFSETQ. V lost 4 bases, J lost 0 bases, and 9 bases lay in between. The CDR3 reads CASSDPTSTDTQYF. DNA for the CDR3: TGCGCCAGCAGCGATCCGACTAGCACAGATACGCAGTATTTT.

This chain uses TRBV14 with TRBJ2-4, with a weak D call TRBD1 (6 bases). The CDR3 extends over 14 amino acids. Trimming cost V 3 bases and J 9 bases, with 15 bases left between them. CDR1 is SGHDN and CDR2 is FVKESK in the germline V gene. CDR3: CASSHLQGKGIQYF. In DNA form, the CDR3 reads TGTGCCAGCAGCCACTTGCAGGGGAAAGGCATTCAGTACTTC.

The gene calls are TRBV29-1 and TRBJ1-1; TRBD1 agrees at 8 bases. Germline V CDR1 and CDR2: SQVTM, ANQGSEA. Losses at the gene ends were 4 bases for V and 9 bases for J; bases not matched to a gene: 1. The CDR3 sequence is 10 residues long. CDR3 loop: CSVGDRKAFF. Written as DNA, the CDR3 is TGCAGCGTTGGGGACAGGAAAGCTTTCTTT.

This clonotype was counted a few times. This CDR3 reads CAISESIGQSETQYF. The CDR3 coding sequence is TGTGCCATCAGTGAGTCGATTGGCCAATCAGAGACCCAGTACTTC. The chain combines TRBV10-3 with TRBJ2-5, with no clear D. Trimming removed 0 bases from V and 4 bases from J, with 12 bases in between. This CDR3 has 15 amino acids. The V gene's germline CDR1 is ENHRY and CDR2 SYGVKD.

This clonotype has just a few counts. This chain connects TRBV20-1 to TRBJ1-1, with 9 bases that match TRBD1. CDR3 length: 13 residues. V was clipped by 6 bases and J by 3 bases; unmatched bases: 5. The germline gives CDR1 DFQATT, CDR2 SNEGSKA (reference sequence). This chain's CDR3 is CSADRGGDTEAFF. CDR3 bases: TGCAGTGCCGACAGGGGGGGAGACACTGAAGCTTTCTTT.

This clonotype was recorded a few times. The chain has TRBV20-1 and TRBJ2-3; 7 bases line up with TRBD2. The length of the CDR3 is 18 residues. Trimming at V came to 2 bases and at J to 2 bases, leaving 16 bases not matched to a gene. Germline values: CDR1 DFQATT, CDR2 SNEGSKA (reference sequence). CDR3 in DNA: TGCAGTGCTAGACGATCTCCGGGAGAGGGAGGGTACACAGATACGCAGTATTTT. Translated: CSARRSPGEGGYTDTQYF.

J is TRBJ1-2 and V is TRBV10-3, with D possibly being TRBD1 (6 bases). This CDR3 has 14 residues. V was cut by 3 bases and J by 6 bases, with 14 bases left in between. Germline-derived CDR1 and CDR2 are ENHRY and SYGVKD. The CDR3 DNA sequence: TGTGCCATCAGTGAATACGAACAGGGAAATGGCTACACCTTC. Residues: CAISEYEQGNGYTF.

V and J are TRBV2 and TRBJ2-3; TRBD2 matches 8 bases. In germline, CDR1 is SNHLY, CDR2 FYNNEI. CDR3 length equals 14 residues. The V segment lost 7 bases and the J segment 3 bases; nucleotides outside the gene matches: 6. CDR3 sequence (DNA): TGTGCCAGCATGACTGGGACTAGGACAGATACGCAGTATTTT. Translating gives CASMTGTRTDTQYF.

Many counts were recorded for this clonotype. The rearrangement joins TRBV5-1 to TRBJ1-2, with D possibly being TRBD1 (5 bases). Trimming took off 4 bases at V and 9 bases at J, with 19 bases between the two ends. The CDR3 is 14 amino acids. Germline assignment: CDR1 SGHRS and CDR2 YFSETQ. This chain's CDR3 is CASSPGTDRISYTF. The DNA of the CDR3 is TGCGCCAGCAGCCCGGGGACTGACCGGATCAGCTACACCTTC.

By proportion, this clonotype is medium-sized. This sequence joins TRBV6-1 and TRBJ1-1; D uncertain. This CDR3 comprises 14 residues. Trimming took 1 base from V and 0 from J, leaving 6 bases between them. The germline V gene has CDR1 MNHNS and CDR2 SASEGT. CDR3 protein: CASSEGFMNTEAFF. CDR3 sequence (DNA): TGTGCCAGCAGTGAAGGGTTCATGAACACTGAAGCTTTCTTT.

The chain has TRBV29-1 and TRBJ1-4, with TRBD1 identical over 9 bases. Unmatched junction bases numbered 6, after V lost 8 bases and J lost 5 bases. The germline V gene has CDR1 SQVTM and CDR2 ANQGSEA. The CDR3 has 13 residues. CDR3 sequence: CSPPTGGNEKLFF. As DNA, the CDR3 is TGCAGCCCACCGACAGGGGGGAATGAAAAACTGTTTTTT.

This clonotype was counted a few times. The chain uses TRBV2 and TRBJ2-1; 8 nucleotides line up with TRBD1. With 6 bases clipped from V and 7 bases from J, the junction kept 5 bases outside the gene matches. Germline assignment: CDR1 SNHLY and CDR2 FYNNEI. The CDR3 is 13 residues long. The CDR3 sequence: CASRTDRENEQFF. CDR3 in DNA: TGTGCCAGCAGGACGGACAGGGAGAATGAGCAGTTCTTC.